This TCR beta chain emerged from a study of cytomegalovirus exposure and HLA in healthy donors (TCRdb year 2017). As for the study more broadly: According to a later analysis, one platform produced both the 100 to 150 validation repertoires and the 730 or so repertoires of the first cohort. The study aimed to test whether signatures of past pathogen exposure could be identified by cataloging public T cell receptors. Besides the first cohort of under 700 subjects, a separate validation cohort made up of around 120 different subjects was used. The study combined high-throughput TCR immunosequencing, statistical association of individual TCRs with disease status, and machine learning to predict cytomegalovirus infection status. Overall results and qualifications from the work: The study gave a list of under 200 TCR beta chains associated with cytomegalovirus. In both the original and validation cohorts, the classifier was reported to diagnose cytomegalovirus status with high specificity and sensitivity. The authors suggested that the approach could potentially be generalized to other disease states and immunological phenotypes. A later analysis had no HLA typing for the validation cohort, so co-occurrence there was scored across all 110 or so repertoires. Three of the identified cytomegalovirus-associated TCR beta chains were confirmed in vitro to be specific for cytomegalovirus antigens. Most TCR sequences were seen in very few donors, while some public TCRs were found in many individuals. A later analysis found that TCRs clustered in the first cohort also tended to co-occur in the 130 or so validation repertoires, with 94% of cluster scores above 0.

Library construction relied on the immunoSEQ multiplex PCR assay. In the paper's pipeline: A statistical classification framework was developed to diagnose cytomegalovirus status using the catalog of TCR beta chain sequences. The table comes from immuneACCESS by way of TCRdb, which keeps in-frame sequences with V and J called. Part of the clones is missing from these tables; in studies checked, under half for an unresolved V gene and the rest for unknown reasons. D and trimming were read from the DNA, whereas the V and J calls and clone size are those reported in that table. A total of over 55,000 clones appear in this sample, approximately 90% of them only once. About 3.1% of the sample is held by the ten biggest clonotypes. The donors belonged to the validation cohort of 120 subjects, which was separate from the roughly 700-subject first cohort. Trimmed from V: 2 bases; trimmed from J: 4 bases; junction bases lacking a gene match: 0. CDR1 and CDR2 are drawn from the germline V gene (reference sequence): MNHEY, SMNVEV. The CDR3, cysteine through phenylalanine, is 14 amino acids long. CDR3 DNA is the only sequence kept; it has 42 bases, read in frame from the first base.

With respect to this clone: The antigen this receptor binds is unknown. No per-base quality is available; no much larger clone lies one base away.

Recombination connected TRBV27 to TRBJ2-1, with 9 bases matching TRBD2. The sample taken for sequencing was PBMCs. The clonotype comes from a man between 18 and 29 years old in good health and CMV-seronegative. In nucleotides, the sequence is TGTGCCAGCAGTTTAACTAGCGGGTACAATGAGCAGTTCTTC. Its protein product is CASSLTSGYNEQFF.